The T cell receptor (beta chain) under discussion was sequenced for a study of blood T cell repertoires in COVID-19. Overall study: Samples representing acute and convalescent COVID-19 were sourced from the United States, Italy and Spain.

Seattle cases were enrolled at active infection and followed longitudinally. Per the study methods: Nucleated cell number was recorded as an estimate derived from reference gene primer amplification. The protocol was immunoSEQ multiplex PCR, while the TCRdb copy is restricted to in-frame clones and leaves out a portion. V, J and clone size are those of that table, while D and trimming were read from the DNA. The sample lists approximately 290,000 clones; under 85% were seen once. Trimming stripped 1 base from V and 3 bases from J, with 5 bases between. Per germline, CDR1 SGHNT and CDR2 YYREEE (reference sequence). The CDR3 extends over 14 amino acids.

Sequences were obtained from peripheral blood. This clonotype was sampled from a human donor with COVID-19, enrolled during active disease. The donor label of this sample is uncertain. The chain joins TRBV5-4 to TRBJ1-6, with D perhaps matching TRBD1 (5 bases). For the CDR3, the DNA is TGTGCCAGCAGCTTGCAGGGCTATAATTCACCCCTCCACTTT. This encodes CASSLQGYNSPLHF.